These 15 T cell receptor beta chains share one sample of origin, sequenced in a study of OX40 agonist ivuxolimab in advanced cancers. Using immunoSEQ multiplex PCR, the repertoire was profiled, and TCRdb retains in-frame clones only, with some absent. The table lists roughly 45,000 clones, approximately 79% of them singletons. The sequenced sample was CD4+ or CD8+ T cells sorted from blood, obtained in a trial of the OX40 agonist ivuxolimab. These receptors all stem from an adult with an advanced solid tumor such as melanoma, head and neck, liver or kidney cancer.

This sequence joins TRBV5-6 and TRBJ1-2; D might be TRBD1 (5 bases). The CDR3 consists of 14 residues. V was shortened by 2 bases and J by 7 bases, with 15 bases between the two germline ends. Per the germline V gene, CDR1 is SGHDT and CDR2 is YYEEEE. CDR3 DNA: TGTGCCAGCAGCTTTATCACCTCGGGGGGTGGCTACACCTTC. The encoded protein is CASSFITSGGGYTF.

This clone was found a few times. V and J are TRBV5-6 and TRBJ1-6; perhaps TRBD1 as D (5 bases). The CDR3 covers 14 residues. Germline V gene sequence: CDR1 SGHDT, CDR2 YYEEEE. The V end lost 0 bases, the J end lost 6 bases, and 7 bases lay between the germline ends. In DNA, the CDR3 is TGTGCCAGCAGCTTGGCGGGGCTTAATTCACCCCTCCACTTT. Its translation: CASSLAGLNSPLHF. The full variable domain, its missing parts supplied by reference TRBV5-6 and TRBJ1-6, is DAGVTQSPTHLIKTRGQQVTLRCSPKSGHDTVSWYQQALGQGPQFIFQYYEEEERQRGNFPDRFSGHQFPNYSSELNVNALLLGDSALYLCASSLAGLNSPLHFGNGTRLTVT.

CDR3 sequence (DNA): TGCGCCAGCAGCCAAGATCCCGGGACAGGGAACACCGGGGAGCTGTTTTTT. Amino acids: CASSQDPGTGNTGELFF. V and J are TRBV4-3 and TRBJ2-2, with TRBD1 matching 8 bases. Unmatched junction bases numbered 4, after V lost 0 bases and J lost 1 base. Per germline, CDR1 LGHNA and CDR2 YSLEER. The CDR3 runs to 17 residues.

The rearrangement links TRBV5-1 to TRBJ2-6, with D possibly being TRBD1 (6 bases). The V and J ends lost 4 bases and 0 bases respectively, with 14 bases between them. This CDR3 has 17 residues. Germline values: CDR1 SGHRS, CDR2 YFSETQ. This CDR3 reads CASSPEQTGSGANVLTF. The CDR3 DNA reads TGCGCCAGCAGCCCCGAACAGACAGGCTCTGGGGCCAACGTCCTGACTTTC.

This sequence joins TRBV9 and TRBJ2-3; 8 nucleotides align to TRBD2. The CDR3 spans 16 residues. Trimming cost V 6 bases and J 3 bases; bases outside gene matches: 12. Germline V lookup: CDR1 SGDLS, CDR2 YYNGEE. Here the CDR3 reads CASTAAGGDGTDTQYF. In DNA form, the CDR3 reads TGTGCCAGCACGGCGGCGGGAGGAGATGGGACAGATACGCAGTATTTT.

The chain has TRBV10-2 and TRBJ2-3; D ambiguous. Germline CDR1 and CDR2: WSHSY and SAAADI. CDR3 size: 11 residues. Trimming left V 5 bases short and J 4 bases short, with 4 bases between. The CDR3 sequence is CASSSPDTQYF. The CDR3 coding sequence is TGCGCCAGCAGTAGTCCAGATACGCAGTATTTT.

The genes are TRBV7-6 and TRBJ2-5, with D possibly being TRBD2 (5 bases). The CDR3 consists of 14 residues. Between the trimmed V and J ends, which lost 5 bases and 8 bases, there was a span of 18 bases. Looked up from germline, CDR1 is SGHVS and CDR2 is FNYEAQ. The DNA for the CDR3 is TGTGCCAGCAGCCCTAGCCAAGCCTCACCTACCCAGTACTTC. It yields the protein CASSPSQASPTQYF.

The chain links TRBV29-1 to TRBJ2-3, with 11 nucleotides matching TRBD2. This CDR3 is 13 amino acids long. Germline assignment: CDR1 SQVTM and CDR2 ANQGSEA. V was clipped by 5 bases and J by 4 bases; unmatched bases: 2. CDR3 coding DNA: TGCAGCGTTACTAGCGGGAGCGCAGATACGCAGTATTTT. Its translation is CSVTSGSADTQYF.

The gene calls are TRBV23-1 and TRBJ2-7; tentative D call: TRBD1 (5 bases). TRBV23-1 is an open reading frame whose function is uncertain. V was clipped by 4 bases and J by 4 bases, with 17 bases between them. The CDR3 covers 15 residues. CDR3 in amino acids: CASSRKIARAYEQYF. CDR3 in DNA: TGCGCCAGCAGTCGAAAAATCGCCAGGGCATACGAGCAGTACTTC.

This clone has a handful of counts. The chain carries TRBV19 and TRBJ1-4, with 7 bases fitting TRBD1. The germline CDR1 and CDR2 sequences are LNHDA and SQIVND (reference sequence). J lost 3 bases, V lost 10 bases, and 8 bases had no gene match. This CDR3 is 14 amino acids long. The CDR3 DNA is TGTGCCACCAGGGGGGGAGCAGCTAATGAAAAACTGTTTTTT. Protein: CATRGGAANEKLFF.

The chain combines TRBV9 with TRBJ1-2; 7 bases fit TRBD1. CDR1 is SGDLS and CDR2 is YYNGEE in the germline V gene. The CDR3 covers 14 residues. The V gene end was trimmed by 3 bases and the J gene end by 4 bases; junction bases not matched to a gene: 6. This CDR3 is CASSETGSFYGYTF. CDR3 nucleotides: TGTGCCAGCAGCGAGACAGGGTCCTTCTATGGCTACACCTTC.

The CDR3 DNA is TGTGCCAGCAGTTCGGGGTGGGGCAGGTCGGAGCCTAATACGCAGTATTTT. Translation gives CASSSGWGRSEPNTQYF. The V call is TRBV7-2, the J call TRBJ2-3; either TRBD1 or TRBD2 may supply D (5 bases each). Per the germline V gene, CDR1 is SGHTA and CDR2 is FQGNSA. The CDR3 is made up of 17 amino acids. Trimming cost V 6 bases and J 7 bases, with 26 bases left between them.

This clone was counted between two and nine times. The rearrangement uses TRBV5-1 and TRBJ2-7, with 12 bases lining up with TRBD1. The CDR3 sequence is 15 residues long. V lost 2 bases, J lost 6 bases, and 6 bases stayed unmatched. Looked up from germline, CDR1 is SGHRS and CDR2 is YFSETQ. CDR3: CASSFRDRGRGEQYF. CDR3 in DNA: TGCGCCAGCAGCTTCCGGGACAGGGGGCGCGGCGAGCAGTACTTC.

The chain employs TRBV7-9 and TRBJ1-4; 7 bases fit TRBD1. This CDR3 contains 15 residues. The germline gives CDR1 SEHNR, CDR2 FQNEAQ (reference sequence). Germline trimming cut 0 bases from V and 2 bases from J; bases unmatched to any gene: 0. The CDR3 here is CASSLAGQTNEKLFF. The CDR3 nucleotides read TGTGCCAGCAGCTTAGCGGGACAGACTAATGAAAAACTGTTTTTT.

V gene TRBV7-9 combines with J gene TRBJ2-5; D not resolved. The V end lost 0 bases, the J end lost 5 bases, and 10 bases lay between the germline ends. CDR1 and CDR2 (germline): SEHNR, FQNEAQ (reference sequence). This CDR3 has 14 amino acids. The chain's CDR3 is CASSLALGSETQYF. The CDR3 coding sequence is TGTGCCAGCAGCTTAGCGCTGGGCAGTGAGACCCAGTACTTC. The entire variable domain, with the rest obtained from reference TRBV7-9 and TRBJ2-5, is as follows: DTGVSQNPRHKITKRGQNVTFRCDPISEHNRLYWYRQTLGQGPEFLTYFQNEAQLEKSRLLSDRFSAERPKGSFSTLEIQRTEQGDSAMYLCASSLALGSETQYFGPGTRLLVL.